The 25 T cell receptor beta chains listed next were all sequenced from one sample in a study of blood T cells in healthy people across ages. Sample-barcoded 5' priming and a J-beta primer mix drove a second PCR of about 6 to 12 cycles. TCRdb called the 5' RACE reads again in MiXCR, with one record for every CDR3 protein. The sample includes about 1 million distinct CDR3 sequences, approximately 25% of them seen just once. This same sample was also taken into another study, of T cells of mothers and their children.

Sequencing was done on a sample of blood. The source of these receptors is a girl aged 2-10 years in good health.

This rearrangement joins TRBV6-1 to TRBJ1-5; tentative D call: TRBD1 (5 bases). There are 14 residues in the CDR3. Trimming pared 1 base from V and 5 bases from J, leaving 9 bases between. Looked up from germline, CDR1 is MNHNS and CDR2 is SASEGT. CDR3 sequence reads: CASSEGVGDQPQHF. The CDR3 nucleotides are TGTGCCAGCAGTGAAGGGGTAGGGGATCAGCCCCAGCATTTT.

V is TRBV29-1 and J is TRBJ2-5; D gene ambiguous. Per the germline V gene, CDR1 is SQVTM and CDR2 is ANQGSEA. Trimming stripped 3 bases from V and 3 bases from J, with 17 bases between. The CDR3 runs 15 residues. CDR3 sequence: CSVEVGARLEETQYF. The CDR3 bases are TGCAGCGTTGAGGTAGGAGCAAGGTTGGAAGAGACCCAGTACTTC.

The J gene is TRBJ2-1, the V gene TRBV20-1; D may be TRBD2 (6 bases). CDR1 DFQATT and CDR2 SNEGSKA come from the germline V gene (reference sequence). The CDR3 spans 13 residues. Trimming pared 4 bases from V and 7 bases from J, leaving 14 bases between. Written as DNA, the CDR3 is TGCAGTGCTATCGGGGGACTTCCAAATGAGCAGTTCTTC. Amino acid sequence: CSAIGGLPNEQFF.

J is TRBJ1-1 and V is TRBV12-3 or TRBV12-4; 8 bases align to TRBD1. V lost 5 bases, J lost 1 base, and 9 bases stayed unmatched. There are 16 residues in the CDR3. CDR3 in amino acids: CASSTPRGPGNTEAFF. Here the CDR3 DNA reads TGTGCCAGCAGTACCCCCAGGGGGCCGGGGAACACTGAAGCTTTCTTT.

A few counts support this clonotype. CDR3 loop: CATSTNRPGEPQHF. CDR3 DNA sequence: TGTGCCACCAGCACAAACCGTCCGGGAGAGCCCCAGCATTTT. This chain uses TRBV15 with TRBJ1-5; no clear D gene. CDR3 length: 14 amino acids. Germline CDR1 reads LNHNV; CDR2 reads YYDKDF (reference sequence). With 4 bases removed from V and 8 bases from J, the gap between germline ends came to 15 bases.

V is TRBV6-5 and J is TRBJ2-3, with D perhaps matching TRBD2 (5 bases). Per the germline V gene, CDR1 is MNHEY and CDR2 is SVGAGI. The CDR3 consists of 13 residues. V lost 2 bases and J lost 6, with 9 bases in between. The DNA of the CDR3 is TGTGCCAGCAGTTACCCCGGGATTGATACGCAGTATTTT. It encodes CASSYPGIDTQYF.

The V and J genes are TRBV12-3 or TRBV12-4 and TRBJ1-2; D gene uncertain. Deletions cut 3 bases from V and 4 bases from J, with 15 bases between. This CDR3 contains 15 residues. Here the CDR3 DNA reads TGTGCCAGCAGTTTCTCGGGAGGACCGGGCTATGGCTACACCTTC. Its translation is CASSFSGGPGYGYTF.

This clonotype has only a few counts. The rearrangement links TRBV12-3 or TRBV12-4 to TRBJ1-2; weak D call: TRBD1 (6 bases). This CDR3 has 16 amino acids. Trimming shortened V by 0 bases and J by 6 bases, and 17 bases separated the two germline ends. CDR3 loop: CASSLAGSGGANGYTF. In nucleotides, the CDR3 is TGTGCCAGCAGTTTAGCAGGTTCGGGGGGCGCGAATGGCTACACCTTC.

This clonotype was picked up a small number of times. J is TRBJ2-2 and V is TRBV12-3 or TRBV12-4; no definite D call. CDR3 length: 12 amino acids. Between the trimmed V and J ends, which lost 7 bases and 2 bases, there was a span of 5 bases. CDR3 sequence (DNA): TGTGCCAGCAATCCAAACACCGGGGAGCTGTTTTTT. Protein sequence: CASNPNTGELFF.

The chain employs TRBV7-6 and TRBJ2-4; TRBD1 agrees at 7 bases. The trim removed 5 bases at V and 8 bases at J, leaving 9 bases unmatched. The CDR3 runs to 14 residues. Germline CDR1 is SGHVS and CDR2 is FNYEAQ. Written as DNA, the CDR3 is TGTGCCAGCAGCCGACAGGGCCCCACGGACATTCAGTACTTC. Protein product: CASSRQGPTDIQYF.

The CDR3 region is CASSYRGREKLFF. The CDR3 DNA reads as TGTGCCAGCTCCTACAGGGGGCGAGAAAAACTGTTTTTT. The V call is TRBV25-1, the J call TRBJ1-4; 9 bases are shared with TRBD1. The CDR3 has 13 amino acids. Germline CDR1 is MGHDK and CDR2 is SYGVNS. V lost 8 bases and J lost 8; bases outside the gene matches: 6.

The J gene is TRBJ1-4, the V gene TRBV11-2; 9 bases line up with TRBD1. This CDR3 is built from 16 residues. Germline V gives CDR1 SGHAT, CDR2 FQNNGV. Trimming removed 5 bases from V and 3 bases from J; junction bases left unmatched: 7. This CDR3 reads CASSTTGGRPNEKLFF. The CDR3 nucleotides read TGTGCCAGCAGCACAACAGGGGGCAGGCCTAATGAAAAACTGTTTTTT.

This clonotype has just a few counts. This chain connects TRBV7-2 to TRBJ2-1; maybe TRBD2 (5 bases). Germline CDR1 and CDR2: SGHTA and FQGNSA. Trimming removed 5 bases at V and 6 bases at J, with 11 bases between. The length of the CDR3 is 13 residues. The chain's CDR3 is CASSLLEVNEQFF. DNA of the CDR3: TGTGCCAGCAGCCTTTTGGAGGTCAATGAGCAGTTCTTC.

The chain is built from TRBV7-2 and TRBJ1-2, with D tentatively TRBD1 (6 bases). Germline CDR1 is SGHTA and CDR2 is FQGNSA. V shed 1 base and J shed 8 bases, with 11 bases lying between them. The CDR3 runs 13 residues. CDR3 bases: TGTGCCAGCAGCTTAGACAGGGTGACGGGCTACACCTTC. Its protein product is CASSLDRVTGYTF. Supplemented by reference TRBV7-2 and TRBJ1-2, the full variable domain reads GAGVSQSPSNKVTEKGKDVELRCDPISGHTALYWYRQSLGQGLEFLIYFQGNSAPDKSGLPSDRFSAERTGGSVSTLTIQRTQQEDSAVYLCASSLDRVTGYTFGSGTRLTVV.

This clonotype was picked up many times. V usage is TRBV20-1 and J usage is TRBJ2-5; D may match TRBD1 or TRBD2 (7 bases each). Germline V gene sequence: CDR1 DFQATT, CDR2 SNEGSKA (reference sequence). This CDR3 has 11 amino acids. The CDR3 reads CSQGEGKTQYF. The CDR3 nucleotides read TGCAGCCAGGGGGAGGGTAAGACCCAGTACTTC.

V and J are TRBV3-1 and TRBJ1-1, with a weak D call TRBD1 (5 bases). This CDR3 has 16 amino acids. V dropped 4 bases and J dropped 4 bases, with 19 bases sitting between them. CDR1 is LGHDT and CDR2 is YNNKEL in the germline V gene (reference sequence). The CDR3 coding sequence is TGTGCCAGCAGCCCAATGGGGGGAGTGGGAGGCACTGAAGCTTTCTTT. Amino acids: CASSPMGGVGGTEAFF.

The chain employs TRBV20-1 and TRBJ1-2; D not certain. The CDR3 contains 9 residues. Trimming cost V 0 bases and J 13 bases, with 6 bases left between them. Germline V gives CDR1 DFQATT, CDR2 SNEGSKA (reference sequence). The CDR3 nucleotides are TGCAGTGCTAGAGATCAGAGCACCTTC. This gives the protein CSARDQSTF.

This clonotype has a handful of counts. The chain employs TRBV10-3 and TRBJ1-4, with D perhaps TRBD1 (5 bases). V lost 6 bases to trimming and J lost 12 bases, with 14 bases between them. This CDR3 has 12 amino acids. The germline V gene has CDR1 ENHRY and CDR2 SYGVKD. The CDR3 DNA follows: TGTGCCATCAGCGACAGCCGAGTAGAACTGTTTTTT. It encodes CAISDSRVELFF.

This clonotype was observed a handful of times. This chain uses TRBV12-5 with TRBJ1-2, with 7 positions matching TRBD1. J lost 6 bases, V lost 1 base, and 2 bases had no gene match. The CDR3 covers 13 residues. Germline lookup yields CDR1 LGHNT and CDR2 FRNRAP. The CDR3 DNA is TGTGCTAGTGGTTTGGGACAGGGAAATGGCTACACCTTC. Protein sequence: CASGLGQGNGYTF.

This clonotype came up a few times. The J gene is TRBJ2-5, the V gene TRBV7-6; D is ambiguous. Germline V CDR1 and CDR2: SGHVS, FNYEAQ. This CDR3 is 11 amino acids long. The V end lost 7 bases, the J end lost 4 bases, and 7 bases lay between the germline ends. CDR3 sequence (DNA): TGTGCCAGCACCCACAGAGAGACCCAGTACTTC. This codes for CASTHRETQYF.

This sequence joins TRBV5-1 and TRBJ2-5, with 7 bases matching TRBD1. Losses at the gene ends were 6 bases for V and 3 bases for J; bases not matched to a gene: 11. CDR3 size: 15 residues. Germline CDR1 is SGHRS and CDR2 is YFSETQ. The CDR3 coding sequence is TGCGCCAGCAACCGACGGGGACAGAGAGAAGAGACCCAGTACTTC. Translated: CASNRRGQREETQYF.

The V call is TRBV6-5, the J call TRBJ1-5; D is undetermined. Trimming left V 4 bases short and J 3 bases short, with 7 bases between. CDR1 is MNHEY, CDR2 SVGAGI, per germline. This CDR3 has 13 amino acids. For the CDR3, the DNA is TGTGCCAGCAGTTCCATAATCAATCAGCCCCAGCATTTT. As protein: CASSSIINQPQHF.

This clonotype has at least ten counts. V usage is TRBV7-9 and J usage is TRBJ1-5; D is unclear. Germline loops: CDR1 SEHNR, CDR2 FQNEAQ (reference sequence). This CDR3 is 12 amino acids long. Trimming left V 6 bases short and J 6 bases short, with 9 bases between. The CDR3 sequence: CASSLTGQPQHF. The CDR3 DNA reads TGTGCCAGCAGTTTAACGGGTCAGCCCCAGCATTTT. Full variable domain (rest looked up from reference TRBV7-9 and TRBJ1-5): DTGVSQNPRHKITKRGQNVTFRCDPISEHNRLYWYRQTLGQGPEFLTYFQNEAQLEKSRLLSDRFSAERPKGSFSTLEIQRTEQGDSAMYLCASSLTGQPQHFGDGTRLSIL.

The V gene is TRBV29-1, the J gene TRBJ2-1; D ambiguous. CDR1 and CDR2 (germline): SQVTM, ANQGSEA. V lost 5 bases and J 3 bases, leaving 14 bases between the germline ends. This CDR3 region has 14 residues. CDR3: CSVPLDVSYNEQFF. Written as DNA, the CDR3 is TGCAGCGTTCCCCTAGATGTTAGCTACAATGAGCAGTTCTTC.

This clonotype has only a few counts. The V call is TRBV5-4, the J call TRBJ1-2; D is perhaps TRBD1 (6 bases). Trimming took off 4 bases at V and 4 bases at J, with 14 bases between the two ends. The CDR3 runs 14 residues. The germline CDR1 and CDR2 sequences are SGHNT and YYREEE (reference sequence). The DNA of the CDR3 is TGTGCCAGCAGCACCTCTCAGGGGTTCTATGGCTACACCTTC. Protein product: CASSTSQGFYGYTF.